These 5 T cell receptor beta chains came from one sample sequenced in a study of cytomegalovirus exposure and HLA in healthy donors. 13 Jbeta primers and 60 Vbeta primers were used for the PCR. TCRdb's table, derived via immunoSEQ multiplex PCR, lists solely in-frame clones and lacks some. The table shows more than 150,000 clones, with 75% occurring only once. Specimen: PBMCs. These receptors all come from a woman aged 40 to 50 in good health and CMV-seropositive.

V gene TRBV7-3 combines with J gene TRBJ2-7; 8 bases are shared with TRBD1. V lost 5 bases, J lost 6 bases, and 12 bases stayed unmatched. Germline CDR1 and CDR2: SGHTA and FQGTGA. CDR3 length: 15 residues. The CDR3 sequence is CASSDGQGRISEQYF. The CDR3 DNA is TGTGCCAGCAGCGACGGACAGGGTAGGATTAGCGAGCAGTACTTC.

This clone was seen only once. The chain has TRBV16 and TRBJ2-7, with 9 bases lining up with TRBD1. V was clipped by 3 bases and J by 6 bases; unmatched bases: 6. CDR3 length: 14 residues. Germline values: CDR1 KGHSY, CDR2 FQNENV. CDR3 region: CASSQGQGALEQYF. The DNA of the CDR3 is TGTGCCAGCAGCCAGGGACAGGGAGCTCTCGAGCAGTACTTC.

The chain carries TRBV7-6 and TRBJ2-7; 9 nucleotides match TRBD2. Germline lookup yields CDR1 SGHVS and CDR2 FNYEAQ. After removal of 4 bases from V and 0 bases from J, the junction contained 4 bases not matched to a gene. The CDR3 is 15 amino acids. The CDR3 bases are TGTGCCAGCAGCTCTGGACTAGCGATCTCCTACGAGCAGTACTTC. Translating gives CASSSGLAISYEQYF.

The chain's CDR3 is CASRDRSTGFYEQYF. The CDR3, as DNA: TGTGCCAGCAGGGACCGCTCTACAGGCTTTTACGAGCAGTACTTC. The chain links TRBV6-1 to TRBJ2-7; a weak D match, TRBD1 (5 bases). The germline gives CDR1 MNHNS, CDR2 SASEGT. This CDR3 contains 15 residues. V was trimmed by 6 bases and J by 4 bases, leaving 19 bases between them.

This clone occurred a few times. In nucleotides, the CDR3 is TGTGCCAGCAGGGGAGGGACAGGGAATTACTTC. This translates into CASRGGTGNYF. The V call is TRBV28, the J call TRBJ2-5; 9 bases are a match to TRBD1. Looked up from germline, CDR1 is MDHEN and CDR2 is SYDVKM. The length of the CDR3 is 11 residues. The trim removed 6 bases at V and 14 bases at J, leaving 7 bases unmatched.